One sample yielded the 11 T cell receptor beta chains listed below, sequenced in a study of OX40 agonist ivuxolimab in advanced cancers. The assay was immunoSEQ multiplex PCR, and TCRdb's table has in-frame clones only and misses some. The sample carries approximately 22,000 clones, 84% recorded once. The source was CD4+ or CD8+ T cells sorted from blood, collected in a trial of the OX40 agonist ivuxolimab. These receptors all stem from an adult with an advanced solid tumor such as melanoma, head and neck, liver or kidney cancer.

This chain uses TRBV15 with TRBJ2-1; tentatively, D is TRBD1 (6 bases). The CDR3 spans 13 residues. The ends were cut back, 1 base at V and 12 bases at J, with 13 bases in the middle. CDR1 and CDR2 from the germline V gene are LNHNV and YYDKDF (reference sequence). In DNA, the CDR3 is TGTGCCACCAGCAGAGCCCAGGTGGGGGCGCAGTTCTTC. Translating gives CATSRAQVGAQFF.

This rearrangement joins TRBV28 to TRBJ1-4, with 8 bases lining up with TRBD1. Looked up from germline, CDR1 is MDHEN and CDR2 is SYDVKM. The CDR3 is 16 residues long. Trimming took 5 bases from V and 3 from J; bases not matched to a gene: 8. The DNA for the CDR3 is TGTGCCAGCAGTGCCCTAGAGACAGGGGCTAATGAAAAACTGTTTTTT. Translating it yields CASSALETGANEKLFF.

The chain uses TRBV19 and TRBJ1-1; D is unclear. The CDR3 consists of 16 residues. Germline V gives CDR1 LNHDA, CDR2 SQIVND (reference sequence). Trimming left V 7 bases short and J 4 bases short, with 22 bases between. The CDR3 bases are TGTGCCAGTACCCCTGAGGACGGGGAATGGAGCACTGAAGCTTTCTTT. This gives the protein CASTPEDGEWSTEAFF.

By sample share, this clone is medium-sized. V is TRBV2 and J is TRBJ2-7; D is perhaps TRBD2 (6 bases). CDR3 length equals 13 residues. The V end lost 2 bases, the J end lost 5 bases, and 10 bases lay between the germline ends. Germline loops: CDR1 SNHLY, CDR2 FYNNEI. The CDR3 bases are TGTGCCAGCAGTGAATCCTGGGGGGACGAGCAGTACTTC. Translation gives CASSESWGDEQYF.

The gene calls are TRBV11-1 and TRBJ2-5, with TRBD1 identical over 7 bases. Unmatched junction bases numbered 5, after V lost 4 bases and J lost 3 bases. The CDR3 covers 14 residues. From germline, CDR1 is SGHAT and CDR2 FQDESV (reference sequence). CDR3 region: CASSWGQTKETQYF. The CDR3 bases are TGTGCCAGCAGCTGGGGACAGACTAAAGAGACCCAGTACTTC. Full variable domain (missing parts from reference TRBV11-1 and TRBJ2-5): EAEVAQSPRYKITEKSQAVAFWCDPISGHATLYWYRQILGQGPELLVQFQDESVVDDSQLPKDRFSAERLKGVDSTLKIQPAELGDSAMYLCASSWGQTKETQYFGPGTRLLVL.

This chain uses TRBV5-6 with TRBJ2-7; D is unclear. The CDR3 is 14 amino acids. Trimming removed 5 bases at V and 2 bases at J, with 14 bases between. Per germline, CDR1 SGHDT and CDR2 YYEEEE. CDR3 protein: CASRLNPSTYEQYF. The CDR3 bases are TGTGCCAGCAGATTAAACCCCTCTACCTACGAGCAGTACTTC.

The rearrangement joins TRBV25-1 to TRBJ1-4; unclear D gene. The CDR3 length is 15 residues. Per germline, CDR1 MGHDK and CDR2 SYGVNS. V was cut by 6 bases and J by 8 bases, with 19 bases left in between. The CDR3 loop reads CASRDPDGAGEKLFF. CDR3 DNA: TGTGCCAGCAGGGATCCGGACGGAGCTGGAGAAAAACTGTTTTTT.

This rearrangement joins TRBV5-4 to TRBJ1-1; no clear D. There are 13 residues in the CDR3. Germline lookup yields CDR1 SGHNT and CDR2 YYREEE (reference sequence). V was pared by 5 bases and J by 1 base, with 9 bases between. CDR3 residues: CASRWEENTEAFF. The CDR3 bases are TGTGCCAGCAGGTGGGAAGAGAACACTGAAGCTTTCTTT.

A word on this clone: The germline gene is not matched at one end of the junction; a read error may be the cause. The chain recombines TRBV7-7 with TRBJ2-7; a possible D gene is TRBD2 (5 bases). The CDR3 has 15 amino acids. Germline V gives CDR1 SSHAT, CDR2 FNYEAQ (reference sequence). CDR3 coding DNA: TGTGCTAGCAGCTTAGGCGCCGGGAAGACCTACGAGCAGTACTTC. Its translation is CASSLGAGKTYEQYF.

This CDR3 reads CASWDNLSYEQYF. The CDR3 nucleotides are TGTGCCAGCTGGGACAACCTCTCCTACGAGCAGTACTTC. This chain links TRBV6-1 with TRBJ2-7; D may be TRBD1 (6 bases). Germline V CDR1 and CDR2: MNHNS, SASEGT. The V and J ends lost 8 bases and 0 bases respectively, with 11 bases between them. This CDR3 is built from 13 residues.

This clone was seen just once. The chain couples TRBV9 to TRBJ2-7; D might be TRBD1 or TRBD2, each matching 5 bases. The CDR3 loop spans 16 amino acids. From germline, CDR1 is SGDLS and CDR2 YYNGEE. V gave up 2 bases and J gave up 4 bases, with 19 bases separating them. For the CDR3, the DNA is TGTGCCAGCAGCGTCGGGACGGGGATCGACGGGTACGAGCAGTACTTC. Translating it yields CASSVGTGIDGYEQYF.